This T cell receptor (beta chain) appears in the sequencing data of a study of blood T cells in healthy people across ages (dated by TCRdb to 2014 to 2015). In terms of the full investigation: In model experiments, template switching captured about one uniquely barcoded TCR beta cDNA molecule for every two T cells. Age-related changes in TCR beta repertoire diversity were measured in the study by deep sequencing normalized with unique cDNA molecular identifiers. For two donors (one aged 18 to 29 and one aged 80 or older), the study analyzed two additional independent replicas of 1 million unique cDNA reads from the same blood draw. The donors were divided into four age groups: young (average 16 years), middle-aged (about 39), aged (roughly 66) and long-lived (around 87). Overall study results and their limits: Observed TCR beta diversity per million T cells fell roughly linearly with age, and a significant reduction was already apparent by age approximately 40. Because profiling used bulk unsorted PBMCs, naive and antigen-experienced compartments could not be compared conclusively. Because the CMV infection status of the donors was unknown, age-related changes in expanded clonotypes may potentially have been confounded. Estimates of total diversity based on one million sequenced T cells were regarded as lower bounds and as underestimates. There was a strong correlation between observed TCR beta diversity and the percentage of naive T cells measured by flow cytometry. Compared with the aged group, the long-lived group had more naive CD4+ T cells, fewer expanded clones and increased TCR diversity, a pattern suggesting age selection.

The library was made by 5' RACE. Instrument on record: Illumina HiSeq 2500. A second PCR of about 7 to 12 cycles was run with a J-beta primer mix and a sample-barcoded 5' primer. Each TCR beta cDNA molecule received a unique molecular identifier from a template-switch 5' adaptor carrying 12 random nucleotides. Each sample yielded at least 2.5 million CDR3-containing paired-end reads. First-strand cDNA was synthesized from all RNA with the Mint cDNA synthesis kit, primed by a TRBC-specific oligonucleotide. Following uracil-DNA glycosylase treatment, a first 18-cycle PCR with universal primers M1SS and BC2_uni_R was performed on all cDNA. As for the original processing: Normalization of each sample was performed by random selection of 1 million high-quality reads, each carrying a distinct molecular identifier. Reads sharing molecular identifiers were discarded rather than binned into consensus sequences. MiTCR, run with a Q25 quality threshold and the strictest error-elimination algorithm, handled CDR3 identification, clonotype clustering and error correction. A nonparametric unseen species model with Euler transformation was used to estimate a lower bound on total TCR beta diversity. TCRdb's own reprocessing of the public reads used fastp at Q25 and MiXCR and kept productive beta chains. Identical CDR3 protein sequences are pooled into one entry, listed with their most common genes and DNA. These V and J calls derive from TCRdb rather than the authors' analysis. In this sample the table shows 600,000 to 850,000 distinct CDR3 sequences, around 25% of which occur a single time. The top ten constitute 9.4% of the sample.

The approximately 39 donors, aged about 6 to 95 years, were systemically healthy Caucasian individuals from Russia. Each donor gave around 9 milliliters of peripheral blood, collected into EDTA-treated Vacutainer tubes. Ficoll-Paque density-gradient centrifugation was used to isolate PBMCs, with at least 7 million per sample. Total RNA, at least 6 micrograms per sample, was extracted from PBMCs with Trizol reagent. The percentages of naive CD45RAhigh/CD27high T cells were determined by flow cytometry on a PBMC aliquot from every donor. This clonotype has a handful of counts. The antigen it recognizes is unknown. There are no base qualities to consult, and no much larger clone falls within one base. This sample was shared with a second study, whose subject was T cells of mothers and their children. The second source states: Nine systemically healthy Caucasian individuals served as donors, namely three mothers together with their six children. cDNA synthesis consumed the entire amount of extracted RNA, loaded at 1.5 ug RNA in each 15 ul reaction. Sample barcodes and 2-4 random nucleotides were added via the M1S primer in the second PCR. More than 9 million TCR beta CDR3 reads were obtained from each mother, and some 3.2 million reads were obtained from each child. TCR recombination output is similarly shaped by thymic selection in related and unrelated pairs, with a minor effect exerted by inherited differences. Normalized repertoire overlap was always found to be slightly, but never significantly, higher in related mother-child pairs than in unrelated mother-child pairs. No persistent microchimeric T cell clones were found, with a detection sensitivity of approximately 100 clones per million clonotypes. In the study, deep NGS was used to compare the TCR beta repertoires of mothers and children, and features distinguishing related mother-child pairs from unrelated individuals were sought. On average, the children were approximately 11 +/- 4 years old, while the mothers were around 42 +/- 4 years old. After adapter ligation with NEBNext reagents, the libraries were sequenced on Illumina HiSeq 2000 with 100+100 nt paired-end reads. To avoid cross-contamination, the mother libraries and the child libraries were prepared a month apart and sequenced in separate runs. For each donor, somewhere between about 450,000 and 2,000,000 distinct TCR beta clonotypes were identified. Naive TCR beta clonotypes were estimated from low-frequency clonotypes matched to each donor's FACS-determined naive share, without sorting.

The TCR comes from a boy younger than 18 in good health. Sequencing input: blood.

The CDR3 loop reads CASSPPGSPRGYTF. The DNA is TGTGCCAGCAGCCCACCAGGGAGTCCACGTGGCTACACCTTC. This chain joins TRBV11-3 to TRBJ1-2, with TRBD1 as a weak D call on 5 bases. From a lookup of the germline V gene, CDR1 and CDR2 are SGHNT and YENEEA. V is cut by 5 bases and J by 7 bases, and the space between the germline ends is 17 bases. The cysteine opens and the phenylalanine closes a CDR3 of 14 amino acids. The entry retains the CDR3 DNA only, 42 bases that are in frame from base 1.